The text below deals with one TCR beta chain. Its cognate antigen is unknown. Compared with germline, one end of the junction differs, possibly owing to a read error. These data come from a study of tumor-infiltrating lymphocytes in primary liver carcinoma. Study-wide context: Patients underwent surgical resection for primary liver carcinoma. Per sample, productive TCRbeta reads numbered roughly 3.5 to 7.13 million, similar across tissue types. Tumors were stage T1-T3 N0M0, about 4 to 10 cm across. Study results and limitations: Blood had a significantly lower top-250-clone fraction than tumors did (p = 0.039).

Per the germline V gene, CDR1 is GTSNPN and CDR2 is SVGIG (reference sequence). This CDR3 has 13 residues. For blood RNA, unsorted whole blood served as the source, and germline DNA was extracted too. Using a constant-region primer together with ProtoScript II reverse transcriptase, TCR beta cDNA was made from around 500 ng of total RNA. Three nested multiplex PCR rounds of slightly modified ARM-PCR generated TCR beta libraries. Investigators reported that the first two PCR rounds, at 9 to 11 cycles each, used TRBV1-TRBV30 forward primers with a C-beta reverse primer. A single record per CDR3 protein comes from TCRdb applying MiXCR to the multiplex PCR reads. The data hold hundreds of thousands of distinct CDR3 sequences, with around three fifths observed a single time.

The sequence derives from a man between 35 and 55 years old with primary liver carcinoma and hepatitis B virus infection. The chain is built from TRBV30 and TRBJ2-3, with TRBD1 matching 7 bases. The sample was peripheral blood. CDR3 amino acids: CAYHPKGANTQYF. The CDR3 DNA reads TGTGCCTACCATCCCAAGGGGGCAAATACACAGTATTTT.